This T cell receptor (beta chain) was sequenced for a study of T-cell memory formation after mild COVID-19. Study-level results: Nothing showed for sure that second-wave clones peaking on day 37 were SARS-CoV-2 specific.

The CDR3 covers 17 residues. CDR1 DFQATT and CDR2 SNEGSKA come from the germline V gene (reference sequence). With 3 bases removed from V and 2 bases from J, the gap between germline ends came to 22 bases. TCRdb redid the calling of the 5' RACE reads with MiXCR, one entry per CDR3 protein. The sample consists of approximately 560,000 distinct CDR3 sequences, 15% to 20% of them appearing once. A remark on this clonotype: Its antigen is unidentified.

Sequencing input: PBMCs or a T cell subset sorted from them (not recorded which). V usage is TRBV20-1 and J usage is TRBJ2-5; possibly TRBD2 for D (5 bases). The TCR comes from an adult woman who had mild COVID-19 (a few samples of this study predate the infection). Cell type and time point are not known. The CDR3: CSASNPAERDIQETQYF. CDR3 sequence (DNA): TGCAGTGCTAGCAACCCTGCCGAGAGGGATATACAAGAGACCCAGTACTTC.